This T cell receptor (beta chain) was obtained from a study of Ad26.COV2.S vaccination and SARS-CoV-2 variants. As for this clone: Other DNA sequences of this sample code for an identical CDR3.

Stated treatment: roughly 18 received Ad26.COV2.S at low or high dose, single or two shots; 5 received placebo; per-sample allocation not given. The investigators took samples on day 63 after the first vaccine or placebo injection. Adults aged 18-55 years in Boston included the donor. Clones were read by immunoSEQ multiplex PCR, and TCRdb kept only the in-frame ones, dropping some. The sample lists nearly 400,000 clones; approximately 91% were seen once. Germline CDR1 is SGHVS and CDR2 is FQNEAQ. After removal of 4 bases from V and 2 bases from J, the junction contained 4 bases not matched to a gene. This CDR3 is built from 15 residues.

The receptor's source is a person aged 18-60 years who received the Ad26.COV2.S COVID-19 vaccine or a placebo. V is TRBV7-8 and J is TRBJ2-7; 11 positions agree with TRBD2. The sequencing used peripheral blood, collected in a trial of Ad26.COV2.S vaccine versus placebo. The CDR3 sequence: CASSSRLAGTYEQYF. The CDR3 coding sequence is TGTGCCAGCAGCTCCCGACTAGCGGGGACCTACGAGCAGTACTTC.